The next 29 T cell receptor beta chains were all read from a single sample in a study of cytomegalovirus exposure and HLA in healthy donors listed by TCRdb under 2017. The library was generated by the immunoSEQ multiplex PCR assay. A mixture of 60 forward primers for TCR Vbeta segments and 13 reverse primers for TCR Jbeta segments was used in the multiplex PCR. The clones in this table, taken by TCRdb from immuneACCESS, are in-frame only. Not every clone is retained; where verified, under half of the shortfall comes from an unresolved V gene, and the cause of the rest is unknown. This sample lists 120,000 to 150,000 clones; around three quarters were detected once. Less than 8% of the sample lies in the top ten. Source material: PBMCs. The receptor set was obtained from a woman in her forties in good health and CMV-seropositive.

The chain combines TRBV28 with TRBJ1-2, with 7 bases aligning to TRBD1. CDR3 length: 13 residues. The germline gives CDR1 MDHEN, CDR2 SYDVKM. After removal of 6 bases from V and 4 bases from J, the junction contained 5 bases not matched to a gene. For the CDR3, the DNA is TGTGCCAGCAGGGAACAGGGGAGCTATGGCTACACCTTC. Amino acid sequence: CASREQGSYGYTF.

Points on this clone: Other DNA sequences within the sample encode an identical CDR3. This chain joins TRBV7-9 and TRBJ2-1; a weak D match, TRBD2 (5 bases). CDR1 and CDR2 (germline): SEHNR, FQNEAQ (reference sequence). The CDR3 loop spans 15 amino acids. The V gene lost 6 bases and the J gene lost 0 bases, with 12 bases spanning the gap. This CDR3 reads CASSSHTSSYNEQFF. DNA of the CDR3: TGTGCCAGCAGTTCCCACACTAGCTCCTACAATGAGCAGTTCTTC.

In this sample, this clone turned up a few times. The chain links TRBV7-2 to TRBJ2-7; TRBD2 matches at 8 bases. Looked up from germline, CDR1 is SGHTA and CDR2 is FQGNSA. The CDR3 spans 14 residues. The ends lost 5 bases at V and 2 bases at J; junction bases unmatched: 5. CDR3 sequence reads: CASSVRGGTYEQYF. In DNA form, the CDR3 reads TGTGCCAGCAGCGTTCGGGGGGGGACCTACGAGCAGTACTTC.

The chain is built from TRBV4-2 and TRBJ2-3; D uncertain. The germline V gene encodes CDR1 LGHNA and CDR2 YNFKEQ. With 4 bases removed from V and 2 bases from J, the gap between germline ends came to 10 bases. The CDR3 has 14 residues. CDR3 DNA sequence: TGTGCCAGCAGCCTGGGCGATTCCACAGATACGCAGTATTTT. This gives the protein CASSLGDSTDTQYF.

The chain joins TRBV11-2 to TRBJ1-1; D gene unclear. The germline gives CDR1 SGHAT, CDR2 FQNNGV. The CDR3 length is 13 residues. With 1 base removed from V and 7 bases from J, the gap between germline ends came to 10 bases. CDR3 region: CASSLGSRGEAFF. CDR3 DNA: TGTGCCAGCAGCTTAGGGTCTCGGGGTGAAGCTTTCTTT.

This chain uses TRBV7-6 with TRBJ2-1, with TRBD2 identical over 10 bases. CDR1 is SGHVS and CDR2 is FNYEAQ in the germline V gene. The CDR3 is 16 amino acids. J gave up 8 bases and V 6 bases, and 13 bases lay outside the gene matches. The CDR3 here is CASSRRTSGVGDEQFF. CDR3 DNA sequence: TGTGCCAGCAGTCGCCGAACTAGCGGGGTAGGAGATGAGCAGTTCTTC.

V and J are TRBV27 and TRBJ2-1; 10 bases match TRBD2. Trimming cost V 3 bases and J 10 bases; bases outside gene matches: 9. Germline V gives CDR1 MNHEY, CDR2 SMNVEV (reference sequence). The CDR3 is 15 residues long. The CDR3 loop is CASSFKGLAGEEQFF. CDR3 nucleotide sequence: TGTGCCAGCAGTTTTAAGGGCCTAGCGGGGGAAGAGCAGTTCTTC.

This rearrangement joins TRBV19 to TRBJ2-6; D is undetermined. Germline-derived CDR1 and CDR2 are LNHDA and SQIVND (reference sequence). This CDR3 has 16 amino acids. The ends were cut back, 0 bases at V and 0 bases at J, with 6 bases in the middle. The CDR3 bases are TGTGCCAGTAGTATAGATTGGAGCTCTGGGGCCAACGTCCTGACTTTC. It yields the protein CASSIDWSSGANVLTF.

The V gene is TRBV7-9, the J gene TRBJ2-3; D is perhaps TRBD2 (5 bases). CDR1 and CDR2 (germline): SEHNR, FQNEAQ (reference sequence). V dropped 10 bases and J dropped 2 bases, with 19 bases sitting between them. This CDR3 has 15 amino acids. The CDR3 sequence: CATPLSEGSTDTQYF. The CDR3, as DNA: TGTGCCACCCCTCTCAGCGAGGGCTCCACAGATACGCAGTATTTT.

This clone has more than one count but fewer than ten. The rearrangement uses TRBV11-2 and TRBJ2-1; the match to TRBD2 covers 9 bases. Germline-derived CDR1 and CDR2 are SGHAT and FQNNGV. V lost 8 bases, J lost 8 bases, and 7 bases stayed unmatched. CDR3 length: 13 amino acids. The CDR3 DNA follows: TGTGCCAGCCGAGCGGGGGGCAGGGATGAGCAGTTCTTC. It is translated as CASRAGGRDEQFF.

V and J are TRBV5-5 and TRBJ2-7; weak D call: TRBD1 (5 bases). Trimming stripped 0 bases from V and 6 bases from J, with 19 bases between. CDR3 length equals 16 residues. The germline CDR1 and CDR2 sequences are SGHKS and YYEKEE (reference sequence). The CDR3 DNA follows: TGTGCCAGCAGCTTGGAAACAGGCCGAGGTGGGGCCGAGCAGTACTTC. Encoded protein: CASSLETGRGGAEQYF.

The chain has TRBV7-9 and TRBJ2-1; 8 bases are a match to TRBD2. Germline-derived CDR1 and CDR2 are SEHNR and FQNEAQ (reference sequence). V shed 3 bases and J 15 bases; nucleotides not matched to a gene: 4. This CDR3 contains 11 residues. DNA for the CDR3: TGTGCCAGCAGCTTTGGGACTAGTCTGTTCTTC. This codes for CASSFGTSLFF.

The chain recombines TRBV7-9 with TRBJ2-7; TRBD2 agrees at 9 bases. The CDR3 spans 15 residues. The trim removed 6 bases at V and 1 base at J, leaving 7 bases unmatched. CDR1 SEHNR and CDR2 FQNEAQ come from the germline V gene (reference sequence). For the CDR3, the DNA is TGTGCCAGCAGTAACCAGGCGGGGGGGTCCTACGAGCAGTACTTC. Translated: CASSNQAGGSYEQYF.

There are a few counts of this clone. In DNA, the CDR3 is TGTGCCAGCACCCGGGGGGGGACTACCTACAATGAGCAGTTCTTC. Translated: CASTRGGTTYNEQFF. This chain connects TRBV6-1 to TRBJ2-1, with 8 bases identical to TRBD2. J gave up 2 bases and V 7 bases, and 7 bases lay outside the gene matches. From germline, CDR1 is MNHNS and CDR2 SASEGT. This CDR3 spans 15 amino acids.

The chain carries TRBV5-1 and TRBJ2-7; D may be TRBD2 (7 bases). The CDR3 is 16 amino acids. Germline CDR1 and CDR2: SGHRS and YFSETQ. With 4 bases removed from V and 6 bases from J, the gap between germline ends came to 23 bases. The CDR3 DNA reads TGCGCCAGCAGCCCACTACAAGCGGCGGGGGCAAGCGAGCAGTACTTC. It codes for CASSPLQAAGASEQYF.

V usage is TRBV19 and J usage is TRBJ1-1; unclear D gene. Germline lookup yields CDR1 LNHDA and CDR2 SQIVND (reference sequence). The CDR3 has 13 residues. With 3 bases removed from V and 5 bases from J, the gap between germline ends came to 10 bases. Here the CDR3 DNA reads TGTGCCAGTAGTATGACGGGGAGAACTGAAGCTTTCTTT. Protein product: CASSMTGRTEAFF.

The chain couples TRBV29-1 to TRBJ2-3; 15 bases fit TRBD2. This CDR3 contains 16 residues. CDR1 is SQVTM and CDR2 is ANQGSEA in the germline V gene. Trimming removed 4 bases from V and 3 bases from J; junction bases left unmatched: 5. The CDR3: CSVASGLAGGTDTQYF. In DNA form, the CDR3 reads TGCAGCGTTGCATCCGGACTAGCGGGGGGGACAGATACGCAGTATTTT.

This chain connects TRBV2 to TRBJ2-1; 7 bases map to TRBD1. The CDR3 is 14 residues long. CDR1 is SNHLY and CDR2 is FYNNEI in the germline V gene. V shed 8 bases, J shed 3 bases, and the junction held 7 bases outside the gene matches. The CDR3 nucleotides read TGTGCCAGCGATCGACAGGGCGGCTACAATGAGCAGTTCTTC. Encoded protein: CASDRQGGYNEQFF.

This clone has a handful of counts. V and J are TRBV14 and TRBJ1-6, with 11 bases fitting TRBD1. Germline-derived CDR1 and CDR2 are SGHDN and FVKESK. The J segment lost 10 bases and the V segment lost 1 base, leaving 3 bases of the junction unmatched. The CDR3 consists of 15 residues. CDR3 in DNA: TGTGCCAGCAGCCAAGGGACAGGGGGCCTCTCACCCCTCCACTTT. Its translation: CASSQGTGGLSPLHF.

The V and J genes are TRBV4-1 and TRBJ1-2; tentative D call: TRBD1 (6 bases). This CDR3 has 16 amino acids. Germline V gene sequence: CDR1 MGHRA, CDR2 YSYEKL. V was clipped by 2 bases and J by 1 base, with 14 bases between them. CDR3 bases: TGCGCCAGCAGCCAATACGAGACAGGCCTTAACTATGGCTACACCTTC. Translating gives CASSQYETGLNYGYTF.

The chain uses TRBV4-1 and TRBJ1-4, with 8 nucleotides matching TRBD1. Germline V gene lookup returns CDR1 MGHRA and CDR2 YSYEKL. V was clipped by 4 bases and J by 3 bases; unmatched bases: 7. The CDR3 consists of 16 residues. Here the CDR3 DNA reads TGCGCCAGCAGCCGAGACCTACAGGGGGCTAATGAAAAACTGTTTTTT. Protein product: CASSRDLQGANEKLFF.

The chain recombines TRBV11-2 with TRBJ2-7, with D maybe TRBD2 (5 bases). The CDR3 has 15 residues. Germline V gene data show CDR1 as SGHAT and CDR2 as FQNNGV. Trimming left V 2 bases short and J 0 bases short, with 11 bases between. The CDR3 DNA reads as TGTGCCAGCAGCTTAATAATAGCGAGCTCCTACGAGCAGTACTTC. Translation: CASSLIIASSYEQYF.

This chain uses TRBV2 with TRBJ1-6, with TRBD1 matching over 12 bases. J was trimmed by 10 bases and V by 8 bases; bases with no gene match: 3. The CDR3 runs to 13 residues. Germline CDR1 is SNHLY and CDR2 is FYNNEI. The CDR3 bases are TGTGCCAGCGAGGGACAGGGGGCCTCACCCCTCCACTTT. Protein product: CASEGQGASPLHF.

This clone showed up just a few times. The V gene is TRBV5-1, the J gene TRBJ1-1; TRBD1 matches at 7 bases. The CDR3 is 11 residues long. Germline CDR1 SGHRS, CDR2 YFSETQ. V gave up 3 bases and J gave up 8 bases; unmatched junction bases: 1. The CDR3: CASSSDREAFF. The CDR3 coding sequence is TGCGCCAGCAGCTCGGACAGGGAAGCTTTCTTT.

The rearrangement links TRBV1 to TRBJ1-1. TRBV1 is a recognized pseudogene. The CDR3 sequence is 13 residues long. In DNA form, the CDR3 reads TGCACCAGCAGCCATGGAGTGGCACCTGAAGCTTTCTTT. It specifies CTSSHGVAPEAFF.

J is TRBJ2-3 and V is TRBV7-9; a possible D gene is TRBD2 (6 bases). The CDR3 has 15 residues. Looked up from germline, CDR1 is SEHNR and CDR2 is FQNEAQ (reference sequence). V shed 2 bases and J shed 3 bases, with 12 bases lying between them. DNA of the CDR3: TGTGCCAGCAGCTTACAGTCCGGGGGAACAGATACGCAGTATTTT. Protein: CASSLQSGGTDTQYF.

The chain has TRBV7-9 and TRBJ2-1; 9 positions agree with TRBD2. Germline assignment: CDR1 SEHNR and CDR2 FQNEAQ (reference sequence). Germline trimming cut 0 bases from V and 7 bases from J; bases unmatched to any gene: 4. The CDR3 runs to 15 residues. The CDR3 here is CASSLAAGGYNEQFF. CDR3 DNA: TGTGCCAGCAGCTTAGCAGCGGGGGGATATAATGAGCAGTTCTTC.

This clone was counted a few times. The chain is built from TRBV9 and TRBJ2-5; TRBD1 is a possible D gene (5 bases). This CDR3 is built from 13 residues. V shed 1 base and J shed 4 bases, with 8 bases lying between them. The germline CDR1 and CDR2 sequences are SGDLS and YYNGEE. CDR3: CASSVRGGETQYF. Written as DNA, the CDR3 is TGTGCCAGCAGCGTAAGGGGTGGAGAGACCCAGTACTTC.

The chain couples TRBV2 to TRBJ1-2; 8 bases are shared with TRBD1. Germline V gene lookup returns CDR1 SNHLY and CDR2 FYNNEI. The CDR3 runs 14 residues. The trim removed 7 bases at V and 5 bases at J, leaving 9 bases unmatched. This CDR3 is CASKDSGGWYGYTF. The CDR3 nucleotides read TGTGCCAGCAAAGATTCAGGGGGCTGGTATGGCTACACCTTC.